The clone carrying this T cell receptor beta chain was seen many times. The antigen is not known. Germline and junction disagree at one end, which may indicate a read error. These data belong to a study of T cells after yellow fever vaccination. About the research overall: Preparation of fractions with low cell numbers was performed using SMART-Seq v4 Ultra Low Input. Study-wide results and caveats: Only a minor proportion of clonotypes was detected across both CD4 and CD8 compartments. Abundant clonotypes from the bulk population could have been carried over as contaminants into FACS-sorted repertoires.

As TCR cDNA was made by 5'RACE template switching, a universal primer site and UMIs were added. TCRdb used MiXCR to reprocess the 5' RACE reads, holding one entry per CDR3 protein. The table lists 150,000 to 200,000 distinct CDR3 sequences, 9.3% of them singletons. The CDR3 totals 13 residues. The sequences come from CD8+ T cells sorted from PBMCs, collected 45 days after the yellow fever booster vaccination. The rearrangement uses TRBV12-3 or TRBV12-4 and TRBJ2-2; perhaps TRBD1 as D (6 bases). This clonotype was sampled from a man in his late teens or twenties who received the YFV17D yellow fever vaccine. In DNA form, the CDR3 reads TGTGCCAGCAGCTTAGGGGGTTCCGGGGAGCTGTTTTTT. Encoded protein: CASSLGGSGELFF.